The source of this T cell receptor beta chain is a study of response to subunit inactivated influenza vaccine. General study points: Each seasonal flu vaccination may recruit only limited new T cells, authors suggested.

This clonotype has only one observation. Its antigen remains unknown. TCRdb independently ran MiXCR on the RT-PCR reads; one entry per CDR3 protein. The table shows more than 400,000 distinct CDR3 sequences, with approximately 11% occurring only once. The CDR3 consists of 14 residues. Deletions cut 0 bases from V and 3 bases from J, with 9 bases between. Looked up from germline, CDR1 is SGHRS and CDR2 is YFSETQ. The receptor's source is a middle-aged man who received an inactivated influenza vaccine. Sample: PBMCs from blood, taken roughly 48 days after vaccination. This chain joins TRBV5-1 and TRBJ1-2; D is uncertain. The CDR3, as DNA: TGCGCCAGCAGCTTGGCCGGGCGTGACTATGGCTACACCTTC. Translation gives CASSLAGRDYGYTF.